The entry below describes one TCR beta chain. Using immunoSEQ multiplex PCR, the repertoire was profiled, and TCRdb retains in-frame clones only, with some absent. The sample includes under 550,000 clones, 85% to 90% of them seen just once. This record belongs to a study of Ad26.COV2.S vaccination and SARS-CoV-2 variants. As to treatment: some 20 received Ad26.COV2.S at low or high dose, single or two shots; about 5 received placebo; per-sample allocation not given. Each sample was drawn 63 days after the first injection (of vaccine or placebo). Boston hosted the donor, who was an adult aged 18-55 years. Germline V gene sequence: CDR1 MNHEY, CDR2 SMNVEV (reference sequence). The CDR3 runs to 13 residues. The V end lost 6 bases, the J end lost 6 bases, and 11 bases lay between the germline ends.

The gene calls are TRBV27 and TRBJ1-4; D gene uncertain. The TCR sequence derives from a person aged 18-60 years who received the Ad26.COV2.S COVID-19 vaccine or a placebo. This specimen was peripheral blood, taken in a trial of Ad26.COV2.S vaccine versus placebo. CDR3 loop: CASRVQPDEKLFF. The CDR3 DNA reads as TGTGCCAGCAGGGTACAACCTGATGAAAAACTGTTTTTT.